The T cell receptor (beta chain) under discussion was sequenced for a study of control samples from healthy donors and cancer patients. In germline, CDR1 is MGHDK, CDR2 SYGVNS. There are 14 residues in the CDR3. Note on this clone: One junction end disagrees with the germline gene, perhaps due to a read error.

Repertoires were generated with immunoSEQ multiplex PCR, while TCRdb's copy carries only in-frame clones and drops some. The sample includes 120,000 or so clones, more than 70% of them seen just once. Input material: blood. The clonotype originates from a man aged 60 to 75 in good health. The chain carries TRBV25-1 and TRBJ1-6; tentatively, D is TRBD1 (6 bases). CDR3: CASSEGQYSSPLHF. Written as DNA, the CDR3 is TGTGCCAGCAGCGAAGGACAGTATAGTTCACCCCTCCACTTT.